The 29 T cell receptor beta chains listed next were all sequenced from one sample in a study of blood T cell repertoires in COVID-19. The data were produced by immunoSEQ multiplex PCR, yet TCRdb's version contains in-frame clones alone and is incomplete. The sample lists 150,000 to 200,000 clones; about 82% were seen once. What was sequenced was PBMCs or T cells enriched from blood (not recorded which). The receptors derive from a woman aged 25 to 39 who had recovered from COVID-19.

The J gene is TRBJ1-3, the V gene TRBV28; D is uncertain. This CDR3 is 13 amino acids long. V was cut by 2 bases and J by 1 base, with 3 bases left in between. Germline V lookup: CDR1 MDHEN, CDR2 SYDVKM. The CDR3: CASSLPSGNTIYF. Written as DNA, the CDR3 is TGTGCCAGCAGTTTACCATCTGGAAACACCATATATTTT.

The CDR3 reads CASSQEREGRTGELFF. The CDR3 DNA reads as TGTGCCAGCAGCCAGGAGCGGGAGGGCCGTACCGGGGAGCTGTTTTTT. The rearrangement joins TRBV3-1 (or the pseudogene TRBV3-2) to TRBJ2-2; TRBD2 aligns across 10 bases. The CDR3 has 16 residues. The germline V gene encodes CDR1 LGHDT and CDR2 YNNKEL (reference sequence). V lost 3 bases, J lost 5 bases, and 6 bases stayed unmatched.

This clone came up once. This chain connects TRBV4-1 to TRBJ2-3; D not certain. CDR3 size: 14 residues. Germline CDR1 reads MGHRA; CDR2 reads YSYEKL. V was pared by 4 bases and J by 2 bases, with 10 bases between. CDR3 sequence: CASSPPEDTDTQYF. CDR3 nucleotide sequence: TGCGCCAGCAGCCCTCCCGAGGACACAGATACGCAGTATTTT.

CDR3 sequence: CASGRAGQGEQFF. As DNA, the CDR3 is TGCGCCAGCGGAAGGGCGGGACAGGGTGAGCAGTTCTTC. The chain links TRBV4-1 to TRBJ2-1, with TRBD1 identical over 9 bases. The V gene end was trimmed by 8 bases and the J gene end by 9 bases; junction bases not matched to a gene: 8. CDR3 length: 13 residues. CDR1 MGHRA and CDR2 YSYEKL come from the germline V gene.

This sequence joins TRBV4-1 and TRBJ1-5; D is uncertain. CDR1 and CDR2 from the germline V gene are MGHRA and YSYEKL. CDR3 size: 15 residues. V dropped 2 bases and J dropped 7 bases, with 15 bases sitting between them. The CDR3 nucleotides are TGCGCCAGCAGCCAACGTTTAGAAGATCTCCAGCCCCAGCATTTT. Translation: CASSQRLEDLQPQHF.

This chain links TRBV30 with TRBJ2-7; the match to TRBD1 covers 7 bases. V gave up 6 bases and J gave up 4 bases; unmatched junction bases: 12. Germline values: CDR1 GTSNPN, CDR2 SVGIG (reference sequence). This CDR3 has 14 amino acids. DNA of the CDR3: TGTGCCTGCCCTCGTACAGGGGAAGGGTACGAGCAGTACTTC. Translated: CACPRTGEGYEQYF.

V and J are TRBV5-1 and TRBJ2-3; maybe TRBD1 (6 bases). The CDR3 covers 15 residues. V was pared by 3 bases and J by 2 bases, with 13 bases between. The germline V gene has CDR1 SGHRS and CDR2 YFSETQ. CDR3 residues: CASSYQDRTTDTQYF. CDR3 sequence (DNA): TGCGCCAGCAGCTACCAAGACAGGACCACAGATACGCAGTATTTT. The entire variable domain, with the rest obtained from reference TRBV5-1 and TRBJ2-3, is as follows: KAGVTQTPRYLIKTRGQQVTLSCSPISGHRSVSWYQQTPGQGLQFLFEYFSETQRNKGNFPGRFSGRQFSNSRSEMNVSTLELGDSALYLCASSYQDRTTDTQYFGPGTRLTVL.

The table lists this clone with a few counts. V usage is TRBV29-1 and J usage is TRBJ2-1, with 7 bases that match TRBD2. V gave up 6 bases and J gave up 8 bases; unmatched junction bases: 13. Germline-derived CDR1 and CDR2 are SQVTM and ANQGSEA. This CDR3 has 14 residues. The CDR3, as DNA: TGCAGCGTCCGGAGCGGGATCATTAGGGATGAGCAGTTCTTC. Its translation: CSVRSGIIRDEQFF.

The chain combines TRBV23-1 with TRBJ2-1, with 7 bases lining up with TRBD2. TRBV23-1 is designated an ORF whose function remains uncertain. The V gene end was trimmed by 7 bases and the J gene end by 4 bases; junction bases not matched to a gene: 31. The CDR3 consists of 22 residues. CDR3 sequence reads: CASTPSYPDRGAKLADYNEQFF. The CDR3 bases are TGCGCCAGCACCCCCAGCTACCCAGACCGGGGAGCAAAGCTAGCGGATTACAATGAGCAGTTCTTC.

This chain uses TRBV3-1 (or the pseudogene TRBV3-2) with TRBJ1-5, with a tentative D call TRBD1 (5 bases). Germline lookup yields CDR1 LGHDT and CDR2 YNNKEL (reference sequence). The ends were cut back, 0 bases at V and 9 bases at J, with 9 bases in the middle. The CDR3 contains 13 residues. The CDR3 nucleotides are TGTGCCAGCAGCCAAGATCGGAGGGGGCCCCAGCATTTT. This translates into CASSQDRRGPQHF.

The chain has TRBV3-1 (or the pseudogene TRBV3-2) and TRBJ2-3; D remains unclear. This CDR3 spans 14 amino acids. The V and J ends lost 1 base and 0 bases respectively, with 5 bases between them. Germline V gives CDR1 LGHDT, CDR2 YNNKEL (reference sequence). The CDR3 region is CASSQGLSTDTQYF. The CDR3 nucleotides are TGTGCCAGCAGCCAAGGACTGAGCACAGATACGCAGTATTTT.

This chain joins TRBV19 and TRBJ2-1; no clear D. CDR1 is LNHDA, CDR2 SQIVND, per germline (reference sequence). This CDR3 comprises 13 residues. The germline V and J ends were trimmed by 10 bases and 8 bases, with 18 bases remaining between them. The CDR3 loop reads CATRGTLSYEQFF. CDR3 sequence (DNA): TGTGCCACCCGAGGCACTCTCTCGTATGAGCAGTTCTTC.

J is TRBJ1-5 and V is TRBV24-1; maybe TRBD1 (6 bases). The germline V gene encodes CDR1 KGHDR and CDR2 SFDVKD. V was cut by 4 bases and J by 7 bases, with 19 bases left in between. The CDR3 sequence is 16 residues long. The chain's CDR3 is CATSESGANLRQPQHF. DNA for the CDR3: TGTGCCACCAGTGAATCAGGGGCCAACTTAAGGCAGCCCCAGCATTTT.

CDR3 coding DNA: TGTGCCAGCAGTTACTCCGGGACTCAGTATTTT. This gives the protein CASSYSGTQYF. This chain links TRBV6-2 or TRBV6-3 with TRBJ2-3; D might be TRBD2 (6 bases). CDR1 and CDR2 from the germline V gene are MNHEY and SVGEGT. Trimming pared 0 bases from V and 12 bases from J, leaving 7 bases between. This CDR3 contains 11 residues.

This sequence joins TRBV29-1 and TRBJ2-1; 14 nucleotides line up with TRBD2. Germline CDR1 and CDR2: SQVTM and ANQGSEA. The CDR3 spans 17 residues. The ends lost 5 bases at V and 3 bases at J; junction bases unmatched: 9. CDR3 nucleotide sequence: TGCAGCGTTTCCGGGACTAGCGGGAGAGTGGGCTACAATGAGCAGTTCTTC. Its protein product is CSVSGTSGRVGYNEQFF.

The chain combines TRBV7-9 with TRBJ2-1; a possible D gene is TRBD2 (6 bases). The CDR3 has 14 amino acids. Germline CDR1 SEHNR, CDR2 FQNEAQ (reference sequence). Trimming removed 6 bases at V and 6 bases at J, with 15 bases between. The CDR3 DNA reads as TGTGCCAGCAGGTCGGGACTCTGGGGCAATGAGCAGTTCTTC. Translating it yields CASRSGLWGNEQFF.

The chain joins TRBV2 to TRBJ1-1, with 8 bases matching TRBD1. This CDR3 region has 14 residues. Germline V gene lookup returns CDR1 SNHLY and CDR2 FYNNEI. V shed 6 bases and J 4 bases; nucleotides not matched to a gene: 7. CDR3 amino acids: CASRYRGRATEAFF. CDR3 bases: TGTGCCAGCAGATACAGGGGGAGGGCCACTGAAGCTTTCTTT.

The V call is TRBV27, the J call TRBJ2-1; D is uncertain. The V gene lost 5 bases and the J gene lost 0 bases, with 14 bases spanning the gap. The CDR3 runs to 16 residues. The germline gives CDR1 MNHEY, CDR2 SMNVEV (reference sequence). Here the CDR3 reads CASSPRLVLSYNEQFF. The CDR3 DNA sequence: TGTGCCAGCAGTCCTCGACTGGTTCTCTCCTACAATGAGCAGTTCTTC.

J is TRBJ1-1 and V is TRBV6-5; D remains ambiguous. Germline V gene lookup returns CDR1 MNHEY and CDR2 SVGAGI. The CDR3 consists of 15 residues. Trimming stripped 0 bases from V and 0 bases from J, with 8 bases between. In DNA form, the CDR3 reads TGTGCCAGCAGTTACTCTCGAGTCATGAACACTGAAGCTTTCTTT. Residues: CASSYSRVMNTEAFF.

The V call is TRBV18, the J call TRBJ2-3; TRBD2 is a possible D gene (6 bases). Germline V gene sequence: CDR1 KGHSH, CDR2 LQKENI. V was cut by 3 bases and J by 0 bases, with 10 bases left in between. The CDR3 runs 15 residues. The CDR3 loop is CASSPSRGSTDTQYF. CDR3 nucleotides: TGTGCCAGCTCACCTTCGCGGGGTAGCACAGATACGCAGTATTTT. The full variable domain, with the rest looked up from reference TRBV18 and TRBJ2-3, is NAGVMQNPRHLVRRRGQEARLRCSPMKGHSHVYWYRQLPEEGLKFMVYLQKENIIDESGMPKERFSAEFPKEGPSILRIQQVVRGDSAAYFCASSPSRGSTDTQYFGPGTRLTVL.

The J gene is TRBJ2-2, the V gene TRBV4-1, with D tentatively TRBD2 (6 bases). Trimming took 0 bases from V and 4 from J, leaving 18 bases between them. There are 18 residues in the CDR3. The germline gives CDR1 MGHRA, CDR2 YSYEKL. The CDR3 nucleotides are TGCGCCAGCAGCCAAGAAAGCGGGTGGGCGGTAGCCACCGGGGAGCTGTTTTTT. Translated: CASSQESGWAVATGELFF.

DNA for the CDR3: TGCAGCGTTTCCGGCGGGAGACACGATTTCTACGAGCAGTACTTC. Translation gives CSVSGGRHDFYEQYF. The genes are TRBV29-1 and TRBJ2-7, with 7 positions matching TRBD2. V lost 5 bases, J lost 3 bases, and 13 bases stayed unmatched. Per germline, CDR1 SQVTM and CDR2 ANQGSEA. The CDR3 runs to 15 residues.

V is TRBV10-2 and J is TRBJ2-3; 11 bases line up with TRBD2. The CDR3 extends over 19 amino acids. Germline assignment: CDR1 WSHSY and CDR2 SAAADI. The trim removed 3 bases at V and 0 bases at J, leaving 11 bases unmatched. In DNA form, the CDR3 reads TGCGCCAGCAGTGATGGGCTAGCGGGAGGATTTGTCAGCACAGATACGCAGTATTTT. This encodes CASSDGLAGGFVSTDTQYF.

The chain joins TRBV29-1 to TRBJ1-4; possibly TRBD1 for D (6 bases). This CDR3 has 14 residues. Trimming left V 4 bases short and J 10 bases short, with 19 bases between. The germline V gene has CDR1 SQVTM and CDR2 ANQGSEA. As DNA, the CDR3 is TGCAGCGTTGTTCATTGGGAGGGGGAGGGAAAACTGTTTTTT. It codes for CSVVHWEGEGKLFF.

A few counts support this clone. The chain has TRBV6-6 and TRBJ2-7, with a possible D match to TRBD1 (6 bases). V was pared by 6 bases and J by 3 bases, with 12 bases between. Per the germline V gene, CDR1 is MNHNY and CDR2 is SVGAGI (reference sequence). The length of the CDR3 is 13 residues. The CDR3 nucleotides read TGTGCCAGCAGCCAGGGGAGAGTCTACGAGCAGTACTTC. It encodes CASSQGRVYEQYF.

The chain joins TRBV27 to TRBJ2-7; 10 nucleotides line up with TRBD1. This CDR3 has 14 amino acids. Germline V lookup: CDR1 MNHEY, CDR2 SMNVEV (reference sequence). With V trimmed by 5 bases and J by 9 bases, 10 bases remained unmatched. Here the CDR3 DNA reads TGTGCCAGCAGTCTCGACAGGGGGCAAGCTGGGCAGTACTTC. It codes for CASSLDRGQAGQYF.

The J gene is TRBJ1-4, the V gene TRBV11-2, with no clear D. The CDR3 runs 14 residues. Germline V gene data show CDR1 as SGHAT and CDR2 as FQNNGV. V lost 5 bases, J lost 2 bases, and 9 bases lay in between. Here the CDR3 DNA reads TGTGCCAGCAGCCCCAGGTTCACTAATGAAAAACTGTTTTTT. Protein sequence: CASSPRFTNEKLFF.

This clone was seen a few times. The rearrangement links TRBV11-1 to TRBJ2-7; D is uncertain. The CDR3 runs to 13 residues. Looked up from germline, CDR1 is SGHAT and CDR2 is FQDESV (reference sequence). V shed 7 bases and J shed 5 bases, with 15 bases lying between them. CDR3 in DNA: TGTGCCAGCACCCGACCAGAGGCCCACGAGCAGTACTTC. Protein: CASTRPEAHEQYF.

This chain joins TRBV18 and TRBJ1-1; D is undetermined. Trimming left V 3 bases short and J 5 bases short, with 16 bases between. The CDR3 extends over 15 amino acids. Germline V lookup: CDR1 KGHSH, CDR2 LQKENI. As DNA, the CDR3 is TGTGCCAGCTCACCCGCGGAGGGCGTATGGACTGAAGCTTTCTTT. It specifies CASSPAEGVWTEAFF. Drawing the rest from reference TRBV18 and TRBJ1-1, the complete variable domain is NAGVMQNPRHLVRRRGQEARLRCSPMKGHSHVYWYRQLPEEGLKFMVYLQKENIIDESGMPKERFSAEFPKEGPSILRIQQVVRGDSAAYFCASSPAEGVWTEAFFGQGTRLTVV.